This T cell receptor (beta chain) comes out of a study of blood T cells in healthy people across ages. This CDR3 region has 14 residues. Germline-derived CDR1 and CDR2 are SEHNR and FQNEAQ (reference sequence). Trimming left V 5 bases short and J 4 bases short, with 9 bases between. This clonotype was seen once. Its antigen is unknown. The conserved final phenylalanine or tryptophan is absent from the CDR3, which likely points to a read error. Whole-study findings and limits: Diversity figures derived from one million T cells were judged to underestimate the true value.

For the second PCR, which ran for 7 to 11 cycles, a sample-barcoded 5' primer and a J-beta primer mix were used. Tags on each cDNA molecule came from a template-switch adaptor with 12 random nucleotides. MiXCR was run by TCRdb on the 5' RACE reads, yielding one entry per CDR3 protein. The sample yields 600,000 or so distinct CDR3 sequences, approximately 30% seen once. The source is a woman aged 80 or older in good health. Sequenced material: blood. V gene TRBV7-9 combines with J gene TRBJ2-6; D is ambiguous. The CDR3 region has the DNA TGTGCCAGCAGCCTCGGTTCCGGGGCCAACGTCCTGACTTGC. It is translated as CASSLGSGANVLTC.